This T cell receptor (beta chain) was identified during a study of blood T cells in healthy people across ages. Primed by a sample-barcoded 5' primer and a J-beta primer mix, a second PCR proceeded for about 6 to 11 cycles. TCRdb itself ran the 5' RACE reads through MiXCR, one entry per CDR3 protein. Among over 1,200,000 distinct CDR3 sequences, almost 60% were seen once, and the ten largest hold under 8.5%. This clonotype was recorded only once. The CDR3 totals 14 residues. Germline CDR1 reads MNHEY; CDR2 reads SVGAGI. What was sequenced was blood. The chain recombines TRBV6-5 with TRBJ2-5; D gene uncertain. The DNA matches TRBJ2-7 better at its end, which makes the J call doubtful. The receptor comes from a man aged 18 to 30 in good health. The CDR3 DNA reads as TGTGCCAGCAGTTTGTCCCCGGCATTATACGAGCAGTACTTC. This codes for CASSLSPALYEQYF.